The 18 T cell receptor beta chains below come from one sample, sequenced in a study of T-cell memory formation after mild COVID-19. TCRdb analysed the 5' RACE reads with MiXCR anew, one entry per CDR3 protein. The sample records 300,000 to 350,000 distinct CDR3 sequences, approximately 20% being singletons. The sequenced sample consisted of PBMCs or a T cell subset sorted from them (not recorded which). The receptors come from a man aged 18 to 30 who had mild COVID-19 (a few samples of this study predate the infection). Cell type and time point are not known.

Only a few counts were recorded for this clonotype. The V call is TRBV3-1, the J call TRBJ2-2, with a weak D call TRBD2 (5 bases). Looked up from germline, CDR1 is LGHDT and CDR2 is YNNKEL (reference sequence). The CDR3 spans 14 residues. Trimming removed 4 bases from V and 6 bases from J, with 12 bases in between. This CDR3 is CASSPRVLSGELFF. CDR3 DNA sequence: TGTGCCAGCAGCCCGAGGGTTCTCTCCGGGGAGCTGTTTTTT.

The chain couples TRBV11-2 to TRBJ1-1; no clear D gene. Trimming removed 0 bases from V and 1 base from J, with 9 bases in between. The germline gives CDR1 SGHAT, CDR2 FQNNGV. This CDR3 comprises 15 residues. The CDR3 DNA reads TGTGCCAGCAGCTTAGATTCAGGACCGAACACTGAAGCTTTCTTT. Protein sequence: CASSLDSGPNTEAFF.

This clonotype was picked up a small number of times. The V gene is TRBV5-8, the J gene TRBJ2-6; unclear D gene. Germline lookup yields CDR1 SGHTS and CDR2 YDEGEE. The CDR3 runs 16 residues. Trimming pared 4 bases from V and 0 bases from J, leaving 11 bases between. Written as DNA, the CDR3 is TGTGCCAGCAGCATGGAGTCGTTCTCTGGGGCCAACGTCCTGACTTTC. Translation gives CASSMESFSGANVLTF.

This clonotype was picked up a small number of times. This chain links TRBV6-5 with TRBJ1-6; D gene unclear. The V and J ends lost 5 bases and 14 bases respectively, with 13 bases between them. Germline V gene sequence: CDR1 MNHEY, CDR2 SVGAGI. The CDR3 has 12 residues. CDR3 nucleotide sequence: TGTGCCAGCAGTGCCGGGTGGGGAGCCCTCCACTTT. Translating gives CASSAGWGALHF.

The chain links TRBV4-3 to TRBJ2-1; D unclear. The CDR3 sequence is 16 residues long. CDR1 is LGHNA and CDR2 is YSLEER in the germline V gene. Trimming pared 2 bases from V and 0 bases from J, leaving 11 bases between. The CDR3 loop reads CASSQYRDTSYNEQFF. As DNA, the CDR3 is TGCGCCAGCAGCCAATACCGAGACACCTCCTACAATGAGCAGTTCTTC.

The chain couples TRBV6-2 or TRBV6-3 to TRBJ2-7; TRBD1 matches 7 bases. J lost 12 bases, V lost 8 bases, and 10 bases had no gene match. Per the germline V gene, CDR1 is MNHEY and CDR2 is SVGEGT. The length of the CDR3 is 11 residues. CDR3 region: CASSLSGTAYF. The CDR3 DNA reads TGTGCCAGCTCCCTGTCCGGGACAGCGTACTTC.

This chain uses TRBV10-3 with TRBJ2-7, with D maybe TRBD2 (7 bases). This CDR3 region has 14 residues. V lost 2 bases, J lost 5 bases, and 13 bases lay in between. Per the germline V gene, CDR1 is ENHRY and CDR2 is SYGVKD. The CDR3, as DNA: TGTGCCATCAGTGAGACGGGGGGCATCAACGAGCAGTACGTC. It yields the protein CAISETGGINEQYV.

The chain joins TRBV7-2 to TRBJ2-3; 7 bases match TRBD2. The germline V gene encodes CDR1 SGHTA and CDR2 FQGNSA. Trimming took 5 bases from V and 6 from J; bases not matched to a gene: 11. This CDR3 spans 15 amino acids. Here the CDR3 reads CASSPREVGGDTQYF. The CDR3 DNA follows: TGTGCCAGCAGCCCCCGGGAGGTGGGGGGGGATACGCAGTATTTT.

The chain recombines TRBV5-4 with TRBJ2-3; 8 bases match TRBD2. V lost 2 bases, J lost 4 bases, and 6 bases stayed unmatched. CDR3 length: 15 amino acids. Germline loops: CDR1 SGHNT, CDR2 YYREEE (reference sequence). In nucleotides, the CDR3 is TGTGCCAGCAGCTTTATGCGGGGGGAGGCAGATACGCAGTATTTT. Protein: CASSFMRGEADTQYF.

This clonotype appeared a few times. One junction end disagrees with the germline gene, perhaps due to a read error. This rearrangement joins TRBV10-3 to TRBJ2-2, with D tentatively TRBD2 (6 bases). Germline CDR1 ENHRY, CDR2 SYGVKD. This CDR3 is 15 amino acids long. The CDR3 sequence is CATSISGANTRELFF. As DNA, the CDR3 is TGTGCCACCTCAATTAGCGGCGCGAACACCCGGGAGCTGTTTTTT.

This clonotype was seen many times. The chain couples TRBV6-1 to TRBJ2-5, with 8 bases that match TRBD1. The V and J ends lost 2 bases and 4 bases, in that order; junction bases with no gene match: 3. Germline loops: CDR1 MNHNS, CDR2 SASEGT. The CDR3 runs to 14 residues. The CDR3 is CASSEWTGIETQYF. The CDR3 DNA is TGTGCCAGCAGTGAATGGACAGGGATAGAGACCCAGTACTTC.

This clonotype was counted a few times. The V gene is TRBV7-6, the J gene TRBJ1-2; the D gene is possibly TRBD1 (5 bases). V lost 5 bases and J lost 8, with 9 bases in between. The CDR3 length is 11 residues. Germline CDR1 is SGHVS and CDR2 is FNYEAQ. CDR3 bases: TGTGCCAGCAGCGGAGGGGTCGGCTACACCTTC. Its translation: CASSGGVGYTF.

This clonotype was observed a few times. V and J are TRBV5-1 and TRBJ2-5, with TRBD2 matching 10 bases. Germline lookup yields CDR1 SGHRS and CDR2 YFSETQ. The ends lost 2 bases at V and 1 base at J; junction bases unmatched: 8. This CDR3 comprises 17 residues. The CDR3 nucleotides are TGCGCCAGCAGCTTCGGTCTAGCGGGGGAACGCCAAGAGACCCAGTACTTC. Amino acids: CASSFGLAGERQETQYF.

This chain links TRBV6-2 or TRBV6-3 with TRBJ1-1, with D possibly being TRBD1 (6 bases). Trimming pared 4 bases from V and 3 bases from J, leaving 12 bases between. Germline lookup yields CDR1 MNHEY and CDR2 SVGEGT. CDR3 length: 14 residues. This CDR3 is CASSSTGWDTEAFF. The CDR3 DNA follows: TGTGCCAGCAGTTCTACAGGGTGGGACACTGAAGCTTTCTTT.

The chain recombines TRBV10-3 with TRBJ2-1; 7 bases line up with TRBD1. Trimming at V came to 0 bases and at J to 6 bases, leaving 11 bases not matched to a gene. Germline CDR1 and CDR2: ENHRY and SYGVKD. This CDR3 has 17 residues. The CDR3 spells CAISESIAGGQRNEQFF. In DNA, the CDR3 is TGTGCCATCAGTGAGTCGATAGCAGGGGGTCAACGCAATGAGCAGTTCTTC.

This clonotype has just a few counts. The V gene is TRBV19, the J gene TRBJ1-3; D call uncertain. The germline V and J ends were trimmed by 8 bases and 0 bases, with 8 bases remaining between them. Germline CDR1 is LNHDA and CDR2 is SQIVND (reference sequence). The CDR3 has 13 residues. The CDR3 protein is CASEPNSGNTIYF. The CDR3 DNA reads TGTGCCAGTGAACCTAACTCTGGAAACACCATATATTTT. The whole variable domain, filled in from reference TRBV19 and TRBJ1-3, reads DGGITQSPKYLFRKEGQNVTLSCEQNLNHDAMYWYRQDPGQGLRLIYYSQIVNDFQKGDIAEGYSVSREKKESFPLTVTSAQKNPTAFYLCASEPNSGNTIYFGEGSWLTVV.

The chain recombines TRBV10-3 with TRBJ2-3; no clear D. Trimming cost V 0 bases and J 4 bases, with 2 bases left between them. CDR3 length: 12 amino acids. Germline CDR1 ENHRY, CDR2 SYGVKD. CDR3 sequence reads: CAISESADTQYF. The CDR3 DNA reads as TGTGCCATCAGTGAGTCGGCAGATACGCAGTATTTT.

This clonotype was observed a handful of times. The J gene is TRBJ1-1, the V gene TRBV5-1, with a possible D match to TRBD1 (5 bases). CDR3 length: 16 residues. The V gene's germline CDR1 is SGHRS and CDR2 YFSETQ. The V end lost 0 bases, the J end lost 1 base, and 13 bases lay between the germline ends. The DNA for the CDR3 is TGCGCCAGCAGCTTGGAAGGGGTGCGGACGAACACTGAAGCTTTCTTT. This encodes CASSLEGVRTNTEAFF.